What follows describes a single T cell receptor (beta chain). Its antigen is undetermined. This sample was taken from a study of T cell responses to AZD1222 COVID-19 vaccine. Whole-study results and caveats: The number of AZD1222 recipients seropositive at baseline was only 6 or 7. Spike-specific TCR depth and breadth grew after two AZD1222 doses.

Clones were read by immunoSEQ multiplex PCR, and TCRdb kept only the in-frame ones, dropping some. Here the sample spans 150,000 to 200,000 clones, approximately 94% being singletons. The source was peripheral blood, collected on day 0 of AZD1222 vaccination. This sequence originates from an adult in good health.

The CDR3 is CASSFGRVSTDTQYF. The CDR3 nucleotides read TGTGCCAGCAGCTTCGGACGGGTTAGCACAGATACGCAGTATTTT. The chain combines TRBV11-2 with TRBJ2-3; D uncertain. V lost 3 bases and J 0 bases, leaving 10 bases between the germline ends. The germline CDR1 and CDR2 sequences are SGHAT and FQNNGV. The CDR3 length is 15 residues.